The rows below give T cell receptor beta chains drawn from one sample of a study of T cells after yellow fever vaccination. TCRdb fed the 5' RACE reads into MiXCR, producing one record per CDR3 protein. The repertoire holds a few hundred thousand distinct CDR3 sequences, with 12% as singletons. This material consisted of CD4+ T cells sorted from PBMCs, taken 15 days after the yellow fever booster vaccination. The receptors here all came from a man aged 18 to 30 who received the YFV17D yellow fever vaccine. The CDR3 runs from the conserved cysteine through the conserved F or W. Each record gives: V gene, J gene, clone size, D gene, CDR3 DNA, CDR3 protein. A D gene is named only where the DNA matches it firmly. For some rows the clone size is stated as once, few or many, or as a class when expanded; others skip it.

v_gene: TRBV10-3; j_gene: TRBJ1-4; abundance: many; d_gene: -; CDR3nt: TGTGCCATCAGTGAGGTCCAGGGCGGTGAAAAACTGTTTTTT; CDR3aa: CAISEVQGGEKLFF
v_gene: TRBV25-1; j_gene: TRBJ2-5; abundance: few; d_gene: TRBD1; CDR3nt: TGTGCCAGCAGGGGAGAGACCCCGGGACAGCAAGAGACCCAGTACTTC; CDR3aa: CASRGETPGQQETQYF
v_gene: TRBV18; j_gene: TRBJ2-7; abundance: -; d_gene: -; CDR3nt: TGTGCCAGCTCACCATTGACAGGACCCTCCTACGAGCAGTACTTC; CDR3aa: CASSPLTGPSYEQYF
v_gene: TRBV20-1; j_gene: TRBJ2-5; abundance: once; d_gene: -; CDR3nt: TGCAGTGCTAGCTCTCATGCTACTGAGACCCAGTACTTC; CDR3aa: CSASSHATETQYF
v_gene: TRBV20-1; j_gene: TRBJ1-5; abundance: few; d_gene: -; CDR3nt: TGCAGTGCTACGGGGAGCAATCAGCCCCAGCATTTT; CDR3aa: CSATGSNQPQHF
v_gene: TRBV7-2; j_gene: TRBJ1-1; abundance: -; d_gene: -; CDR3nt: TGTGCCAGCAGCCCGCGAAGACAGGATGAAGCTTTCTTT; CDR3aa: CASSPRRQDEAFF
v_gene: TRBV6-2/TRBV6-3; j_gene: TRBJ1-1; abundance: -; d_gene: -; CDR3nt: TGTGCCAGCAGAGGGCCCCGGGGCACTGAAGCTTTCTTT; CDR3aa: CASRGPRGTEAFF
v_gene: TRBV20-1; j_gene: TRBJ2-1; abundance: -; d_gene: TRBD2; CDR3nt: TGCAGTGCACCCTTCGCGGGGGGCTCCACCTACAATGAGCAGTTCTTC; CDR3aa: CSAPFAGGSTYNEQFF
v_gene: TRBV7-9; j_gene: TRBJ2-3; abundance: few; d_gene: -; CDR3nt: TGTGCCAGCAGCCCTGGGGGGTTGGATACGCAGTATTTT; CDR3aa: CASSPGGLDTQYF
v_gene: TRBV2; j_gene: TRBJ2-1; abundance: few; d_gene: -; CDR3nt: TGTGCCAGCGGCAGAGGGAGCTACAATGAGCAGTTCTTC; CDR3aa: CASGRGSYNEQFF
v_gene: TRBV6-2/TRBV6-3; j_gene: TRBJ2-4; abundance: few; d_gene: TRBD1; CDR3nt: TGTGCCAGCAGTTACGAAGGGGGCCTAATGCAGTACTTC; CDR3aa: CASSYEGGLMQYF
v_gene: TRBV9; j_gene: TRBJ2-3; abundance: -; d_gene: TRBD1; CDR3nt: TGTGCCAGCAGCGTCCGGGACAGGAGCACAGATACGCAGTATTTT; CDR3aa: CASSVRDRSTDTQYF
v_gene: TRBV7-9; j_gene: TRBJ2-1; abundance: -; d_gene: -; CDR3nt: TGTGCCAGCAGCTTTTCCAGGACAAGGGCCTACATTGAGCAGTTCTTC; CDR3aa: CASSFSRTRAYIEQFF
v_gene: TRBV15; j_gene: TRBJ2-3; abundance: few; d_gene: -; CDR3nt: TGTGCCACCAGCATTAACCCTAGCACAGATACGCAGTATTTT; CDR3aa: CATSINPSTDTQYF
v_gene: TRBV5-1; j_gene: TRBJ1-4; abundance: few; d_gene: -; CDR3nt: TGCGCCAGCAGCGCCCGGTGGGACAAGGAAAAACTGTTTTTT; CDR3aa: CASSARWDKEKLFF
v_gene: TRBV24-1; j_gene: TRBJ1-6; abundance: -; d_gene: -; CDR3nt: TGTGCCACCAGTGACTCTGACAGGATTGAATCCTATAATTCACCCCTCCACTTT; CDR3aa: CATSDSDRIESYNSPLHF
v_gene: TRBV7-3; j_gene: TRBJ2-1; abundance: few; d_gene: TRBD1; CDR3nt: TGTGCCAGCAGCTCCACAGGGGGGACGGGTAATGAGCAGTTCTTC; CDR3aa: CASSSTGGTGNEQFF
v_gene: TRBV5-6; j_gene: TRBJ1-3; abundance: many; d_gene: -; CDR3nt: TGTGCCAGCAGCATCACCTCTGGAAACACCATATATTTT; CDR3aa: CASSITSGNTIYF
v_gene: TRBV7-2; j_gene: TRBJ2-5; abundance: -; d_gene: TRBD1; CDR3nt: TGTGCCAGCAGCCCCCGGACAGGCGCGGAGACCCAGTACTTC; CDR3aa: CASSPRTGAETQYF
v_gene: TRBV7-6; j_gene: TRBJ2-7; abundance: -; d_gene: TRBD1; CDR3nt: TGTGCCAGCAGCCCCCAGACAGGGGGGGGAGAGGAGCAGTACTTC; CDR3aa: CASSPQTGGGEEQYF
v_gene: TRBV5-6; j_gene: TRBJ1-1; abundance: -; d_gene: -; CDR3nt: TGTGCCAGCAGCCCCCTCGGGCGGAACACTGAAGCTTTCTTT; CDR3aa: CASSPLGRNTEAFF
v_gene: TRBV25-1; j_gene: TRBJ1-5; abundance: -; d_gene: -; CDR3nt: TGTGCCAGCAGTTTCCAGGACGGAGGGCCCCAGCATTTT; CDR3aa: CASSFQDGGPQHF